A single sample is the source of the 6 T cell receptor beta chains below, sequenced in a study of blood T cells in healthy people across ages. PCR was performed a second time for roughly 7 to 11 cycles using a sample-barcoded 5' primer and a J-beta primer mix. TCRdb re-called the 5' RACE reads with MiXCR, one entry per CDR3 protein. Counted here are 1,800,000 or so distinct CDR3 sequences, about two fifths occurring once; the ten biggest clones make up about 21%. The sample taken for sequencing was blood. The receptors here all came from a human donor in good health.

V and J are TRBV7-9 and TRBJ2-1; 13 positions agree with TRBD2. In germline, CDR1 is SEHNR, CDR2 FQNEAQ (reference sequence). V was pared by 2 bases and J by 7 bases, with 5 bases of the junction left unmatched. This CDR3 spans 16 amino acids. The CDR3 DNA reads as TGTGCCAGCAGCTTACCACTAGCGGGGGGGCAAAATGAGCAGTTCTTC. Translation: CASSLPLAGGQNEQFF.

This clonotype was observed at least ten times. This chain joins TRBV6-2 or TRBV6-3 and TRBJ2-7; D unresolved. Germline V gives CDR1 MNHEY, CDR2 SVGEGT. The V end was cut by 3 bases, the J end by 2 bases, with 8 bases between. The CDR3 has 13 residues. CDR3 sequence: CASSYGPTYEQYF. As DNA, the CDR3 is TGTGCCAGCAGTTATGGGCCTACCTACGAGCAGTACTTC.

The J gene is TRBJ2-7, the V gene TRBV27; D gene ambiguous. Germline loops: CDR1 MNHEY, CDR2 SMNVEV (reference sequence). The V gene lost 5 bases and the J gene lost 1 base, with 12 bases spanning the gap. The CDR3 consists of 14 residues. Here the CDR3 reads CASSEIKTSYEQYF. CDR3 coding DNA: TGTGCCAGCAGTGAGATCAAAACATCCTACGAGCAGTACTTC.

The V call is TRBV7-2, the J call TRBJ2-3, with D unclear. The CDR3 totals 14 residues. V was pared by 6 bases and J by 2 bases, with 12 bases between. Per the germline V gene, CDR1 is SGHTA and CDR2 is FQGNSA. This CDR3 is CASRAWSYTDTQYF. The DNA for the CDR3 is TGTGCCAGCAGAGCTTGGTCATACACAGATACGCAGTATTTT.

Remarks on this clonotype: The CDR3 end shows no conserved phenylalanine or tryptophan, and so a read error is likely. V usage is TRBV5-1 and J usage is TRBJ2-3; 10 bases fit TRBD2. There are 17 residues in the CDR3. Germline CDR1 SGHRS, CDR2 YFSETQ. V lost 4 bases to trimming and J lost 2 bases; unmatched junction nucleotides: 10. The CDR3 loop reads CASSTLAGGQLTDTQYL. Written as DNA, the CDR3 is TGCGCCAGCAGCACCTTAGCGGGGGGCCAACTCACAGATACGCAGTATTTG.

V and J are TRBV11-2 and TRBJ2-3; a possible D gene is TRBD1 (6 bases). The V end lost 5 bases, the J end lost 2 bases, and 11 bases lay between the germline ends. The CDR3 has 14 residues. Per the germline V gene, CDR1 is SGHAT and CDR2 is FQNNGV. The CDR3 protein is CASSLWTATDTQYF. CDR3 sequence (DNA): TGTGCCAGCAGCCTATGGACAGCCACAGATACGCAGTATTTT.